These T cell receptor beta chains were read from a single sample in a study of OX40 agonist ivuxolimab in advanced cancers. Method: immunoSEQ multiplex PCR; TCRdb's copy keeps in-frame clones and lacks some. The sample contains about 75,000 clones, 86% of which appear only once. Sequences were derived from CD4+ or CD8+ T cells sorted from blood, sampled in a trial of the OX40 agonist ivuxolimab. The receptors come from an adult with an advanced solid tumor such as melanoma, head and neck, liver or kidney cancer. CDR3s include the opening cysteine and the closing phenylalanine or tryptophan. The order of the fields is D gene, V gene, J gene, clone size, CDR3 protein, CDR3 DNA. D genes are given only for firm matches. The size entry is marked missing in some rows and otherwise reads once, few, many or a size class.

>.|TRBV19|TRBJ2-1|.
CASSTGPGVANEQFF
TGTGCCAGTAGTACGGGACCAGGGGTTGCCAATGAGCAGTTCTTC
>.|TRBV9|TRBJ1-2|many
CASSVAAQGPYGYTF
TGTGCCAGCAGCGTAGCTGCCCAGGGACCTTATGGCTACACCTTC
>.|TRBV20-1|TRBJ2-1|few
CSEQMIDEQFF
TGCAGTGAACAGATGATAGATGAGCAGTTCTTC
>.|TRBV5-1|TRBJ2-1|.
CASSLVVGGSYNEQFF
TGCGCCAGCAGCTTGGTGGTCGGGGGCTCTTATAATGAGCAGTTCTTC
>.|TRBV4-1|TRBJ2-5|.
CASSQAGQATETQYF
TGCGCCAGCAGCCAAGCGGGCCAAGCAACGGAGACCCAGTACTTC
>.|TRBV11-2|TRBJ2-7|.
CASSLTRVNEQYF
TGTGCCAGCAGCTTAACCCGGGTAAACGAGCAGTACTTC
>TRBD1|TRBV11-2|TRBJ2-7|.
CASSTWTGPYVEQYF
TGTGCCAGCAGCACTTGGACAGGTCCCTACGTGGAGCAGTACTTC
>.|TRBV19|TRBJ2-1|.
CASSIGVGEQFF
TGTGCCAGTAGTATTGGGGTAGGTGAGCAGTTCTTC
>TRBD1|TRBV5-1|TRBJ2-7|.
CASSYTPGTGPYEQYF
TGCGCCAGCAGCTACACCCCCGGGACAGGTCCCTACGAGCAGTACTTC
>.|TRBV14|TRBJ2-2|.
CASSRNRDTGELFF
TGTGCCAGCAGCCGAAACAGAGACACCGGGGAGCTGTTTTTT
>.|TRBV6-5|TRBJ2-7|.
CASSVSQGYEQYF
TGTGCCAGCAGTGTGAGTCAGGGGTACGAGCAGTACTTC